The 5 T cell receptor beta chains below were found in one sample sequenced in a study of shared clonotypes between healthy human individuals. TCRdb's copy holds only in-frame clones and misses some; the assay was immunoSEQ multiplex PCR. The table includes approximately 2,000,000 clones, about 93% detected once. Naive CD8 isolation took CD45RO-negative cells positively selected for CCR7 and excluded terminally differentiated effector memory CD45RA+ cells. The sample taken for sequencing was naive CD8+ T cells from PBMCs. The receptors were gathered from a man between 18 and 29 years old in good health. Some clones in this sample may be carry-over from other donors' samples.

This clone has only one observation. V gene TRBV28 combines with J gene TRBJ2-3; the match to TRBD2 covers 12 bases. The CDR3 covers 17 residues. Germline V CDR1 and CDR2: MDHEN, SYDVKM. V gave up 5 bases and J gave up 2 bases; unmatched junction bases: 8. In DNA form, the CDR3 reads TGTGCCAGCAGTCTCTGGGGACTAGCGGGTTCCACAGATACGCAGTATTTT. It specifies CASSLWGLAGSTDTQYF.

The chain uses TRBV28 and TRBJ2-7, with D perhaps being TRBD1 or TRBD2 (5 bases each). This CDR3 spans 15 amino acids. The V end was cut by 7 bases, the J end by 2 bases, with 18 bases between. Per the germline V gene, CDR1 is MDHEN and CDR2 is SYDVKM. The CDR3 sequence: CASIPLGVGAYEQYF. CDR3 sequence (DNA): TGTGCCAGCATCCCCTTGGGGGTGGGCGCCTACGAGCAGTACTTC.

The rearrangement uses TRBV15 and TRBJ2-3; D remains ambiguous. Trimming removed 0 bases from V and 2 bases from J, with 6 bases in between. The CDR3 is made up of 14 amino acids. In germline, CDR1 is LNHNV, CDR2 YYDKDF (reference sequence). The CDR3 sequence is CATSRDVNTDTQYF. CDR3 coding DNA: TGTGCCACCAGCAGAGACGTTAACACAGATACGCAGTATTTT.

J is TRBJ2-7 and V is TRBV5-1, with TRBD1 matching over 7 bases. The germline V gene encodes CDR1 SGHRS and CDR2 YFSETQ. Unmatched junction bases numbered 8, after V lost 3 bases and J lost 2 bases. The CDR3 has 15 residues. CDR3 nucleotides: TGCGCCAGCAGCTACTCGACAGGGTTGACCTACGAGCAGTACTTC. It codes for CASSYSTGLTYEQYF.

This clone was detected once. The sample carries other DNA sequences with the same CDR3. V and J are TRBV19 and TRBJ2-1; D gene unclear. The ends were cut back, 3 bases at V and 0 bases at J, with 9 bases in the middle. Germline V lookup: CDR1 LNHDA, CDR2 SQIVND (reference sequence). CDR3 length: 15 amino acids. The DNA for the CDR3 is TGTGCCAGTAGTATTCGCCCAGGCTCCTACAATGAGCAGTTCTTC. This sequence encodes CASSIRPGSYNEQFF.